The 26 T cell receptor beta chains reported below all come from one sample, sequenced in a study of T cells in Graves' hyperthyroidism and ophthalmopathy. RNA transcripts gave rise to amplified TCR beta CDR3 regions. The TCR CDR3 was amplified in a first-round RT-PCR using the HTBI primer set. MiXCR, run by TCRdb on the multiplex PCR reads, gives a single entry per CDR3 protein. This table has about 380,000 distinct CDR3 sequences, roughly 20% appearing once. Specimen: blood. These receptors were obtained from a man younger than 35 with Graves' ophthalmopathy.

This clonotype was observed a few times. The V and J genes are TRBV27 and TRBJ1-1; D unresolved. Germline V gene data show CDR1 as MNHEY and CDR2 as SMNVEV (reference sequence). The V gene lost 3 bases and the J gene lost 5 bases, with 10 bases spanning the gap. There are 13 residues in the CDR3. The CDR3 sequence is CASSLGFGTEAFF. CDR3 coding DNA: TGTGCCAGCAGTTTGGGATTTGGGACTGAAGCTTTCTTT.

The sample holds a few counts of this clonotype. Here the CDR3 DNA reads TGTGCCAGCAGCCTCGGGGTTTTGGGCAAAAACATTCAGTACTTC. Translation: CASSLGVLGKNIQYF. The rearrangement links TRBV9 to TRBJ2-4, with D possibly being TRBD2 (5 bases). This CDR3 spans 15 amino acids. V dropped 4 bases and J dropped 3 bases, with 14 bases sitting between them. CDR1 SGDLS and CDR2 YYNGEE come from the germline V gene.

The V gene is TRBV19, the J gene TRBJ1-5, with a possible D match to TRBD1 (5 bases). Trimming took off 3 bases at V and 9 bases at J, with 21 bases between the two ends. Germline V gene lookup returns CDR1 LNHDA and CDR2 SQIVND (reference sequence). This CDR3 spans 16 amino acids. Here the CDR3 reads CASSMTRDSPVGPQHF. The CDR3 DNA reads as TGTGCCAGTAGTATGACTCGGGACTCCCCAGTGGGGCCCCAGCATTTT.

This clonotype was picked up many times. V usage is TRBV5-6 and J usage is TRBJ1-1; no clear D. Trimming removed 0 bases at V and 0 bases at J, with 21 bases between. CDR1 is SGHDT and CDR2 is YYEEEE in the germline V gene. CDR3 length: 19 residues. The CDR3 is CASSLVIGQAKTLNTEAFF. CDR3 nucleotide sequence: TGTGCCAGCAGCTTGGTAATTGGGCAGGCGAAAACCCTGAACACTGAAGCTTTCTTT.

This clonotype was seen at least ten times. The chain has TRBV3-1 and TRBJ1-5; perhaps TRBD1 as D (5 bases). The CDR3 totals 15 residues. V was shortened by 4 bases and J by 6 bases, with 16 bases between the two germline ends. CDR1 is LGHDT and CDR2 is YNNKEL in the germline V gene (reference sequence). The CDR3 here is CASSPYGQGPQPQHF. The DNA for the CDR3 is TGTGCCAGCAGCCCATACGGCCAGGGCCCTCAGCCCCAGCATTTT.

This clonotype was seen a handful of times. J is TRBJ1-3 and V is TRBV13, with D maybe TRBD1 (5 bases). V was cut by 3 bases and J by 4 bases, with 10 bases left in between. This CDR3 spans 14 amino acids. CDR1 PRHDT and CDR2 FYEKMQ come from the germline V gene (reference sequence). For the CDR3, the DNA is TGTGCCAGCAGCTTCGGCAGGGCAGGAAACACCATATATTTT. Protein: CASSFGRAGNTIYF.

V gene TRBV4-1 combines with J gene TRBJ1-2; no firm D call. From germline, CDR1 is MGHRA and CDR2 YSYEKL. This CDR3 is 13 amino acids long. Trimming cost V 0 bases and J 2 bases, with 4 bases left between them. CDR3 region: CASSQEKNYGYTF. The CDR3 nucleotides are TGCGCCAGCAGCCAAGAGAAGAACTATGGCTACACCTTC.

This chain connects TRBV18 to TRBJ2-5; D may be TRBD1 (6 bases). CDR3 size: 15 residues. Trimming cost V 0 bases and J 2 bases, with 10 bases left between them. CDR1 and CDR2 (germline): KGHSH, LQKENI. CDR3 bases: TGTGCCAGCTCACCACCGCTTAGGGGGCAAGAGACCCAGTACTTC. The encoded protein is CASSPPLRGQETQYF.

The chain joins TRBV3-1 to TRBJ1-2, with 9 bases fitting TRBD1. The V gene end was trimmed by 2 bases and the J gene end by 3 bases; junction bases not matched to a gene: 13. There are 18 residues in the CDR3. Germline V gene lookup returns CDR1 LGHDT and CDR2 YNNKEL (reference sequence). The CDR3 nucleotides are TGTGCCAGCAGCCAACCTACAGGGGGCGAGGGGCCTTACTATGGCTACACCTTC. Residues: CASSQPTGGEGPYYGYTF.

This clonotype was detected only a few times. The CDR3 is CATSDREGVEGEKLFF. The CDR3, as DNA: TGTGCCACCAGTGATCGTGAGGGGGTTGAGGGTGAAAAACTGTTTTTT. The rearrangement links TRBV24-1 to TRBJ1-4; TRBD1 might be the D (6 bases). CDR1 KGHDR and CDR2 SFDVKD come from the germline V gene. V lost 3 bases and J 7 bases, leaving 17 bases between the germline ends. The CDR3 runs 16 residues.

V usage is TRBV7-9 and J usage is TRBJ2-5; either TRBD1 or TRBD2 may fit D (6 bases each). Trimming stripped 3 bases from V and 2 bases from J, with 13 bases between. Germline values: CDR1 SEHNR, CDR2 FQNEAQ (reference sequence). CDR3 length: 15 residues. The CDR3 region has the DNA TGTGCCAGCAGCTTGCGGGACACGGCTCAAGAGACCCAGTACTTC. Protein: CASSLRDTAQETQYF.

There are many counts of this clonotype. V and J are TRBV7-2 and TRBJ2-7; D uncertain. The CDR3 runs to 13 residues. Trimming removed 6 bases from V and 2 bases from J, with 11 bases in between. Per the germline V gene, CDR1 is SGHTA and CDR2 is FQGNSA. CDR3 sequence (DNA): TGTGCCAGCAGACATACCGCGACCTACGAGCAGTACTTC. This sequence encodes CASRHTATYEQYF.

This clonotype was observed a handful of times. V gene TRBV4-2 combines with J gene TRBJ2-1, with 7 bases that match TRBD2. Germline CDR1 and CDR2: LGHNA and YNFKEQ. The CDR3 spans 15 residues. V was pared by 3 bases and J by 5 bases, with 7 bases of the junction left unmatched. DNA for the CDR3: TGTGCCAGCAGCCAGGGATCCGGGACTAACAATGAGCAGTTCTTC. This sequence encodes CASSQGSGTNNEQFF.

This clonotype has ten or more counts. The chain uses TRBV24-1 and TRBJ2-7, with D possibly matching TRBD2 (6 bases). This CDR3 spans 13 amino acids. The V end lost 4 bases, the J end lost 4 bases, and 10 bases lay between the germline ends. In germline, CDR1 is KGHDR, CDR2 SFDVKD. The CDR3 region has the DNA TGTGCCACCAGTGACCCCGGAGGGTACGAGCAGTACTTC. Translated: CATSDPGGYEQYF.

This clonotype was observed at least ten times. The rearrangement links TRBV3-1 to TRBJ2-5, with 8 positions matching TRBD2. Germline assignment: CDR1 LGHDT and CDR2 YNNKEL (reference sequence). This CDR3 has 14 amino acids. With V trimmed by 5 bases and J by 4 bases, 6 bases remained unmatched. The CDR3 region has the DNA TGTGCCAGCAGCGCGCGGGGGGCGGGAGAGACCCAGTACTTC. This encodes CASSARGAGETQYF.

This clonotype was seen repeatedly, ten times or more. The chain employs TRBV11-2 and TRBJ1-1; a weak D match, TRBD1 (5 bases). CDR3 length: 16 amino acids. Germline lookup yields CDR1 SGHAT and CDR2 FQNNGV. Trimming pared 6 bases from V and 4 bases from J, leaving 21 bases between. Here the CDR3 DNA reads TGTGCCAGCAGTAAAAGACTGGGGCAGGTCGCCACTGAAGCTTTCTTT. Its protein product is CASSKRLGQVATEAFF.

The sample holds many counts of this clonotype. The V and J genes are TRBV7-6 and TRBJ2-7; 9 nucleotides agree with TRBD1. This CDR3 comprises 14 residues. CDR1 SGHVS and CDR2 FNYEAQ come from the germline V gene. With 5 bases clipped from V and 6 bases from J, the junction kept 8 bases outside the gene matches. The chain's CDR3 is CASSQSGQGGEQYF. As DNA, the CDR3 is TGTGCCAGCAGCCAATCGGGACAGGGTGGCGAGCAGTACTTC.

This clonotype appeared a few times. The chain employs TRBV20-1 and TRBJ2-3, with TRBD2 matching 15 bases. The V gene end was trimmed by 6 bases and the J gene end by 5 bases; junction bases not matched to a gene: 9. This CDR3 spans 16 amino acids. The germline V gene has CDR1 DFQATT and CDR2 SNEGSKA (reference sequence). CDR3 in amino acids: CSADGLAGGQEDTQYF. The CDR3 region has the DNA TGCAGTGCAGACGGACTAGCGGGGGGGCAGGAAGATACGCAGTATTTT.

This clonotype was observed at least ten times. The chain uses TRBV2 and TRBJ2-7; 8 bases line up with TRBD1. Germline values: CDR1 SNHLY, CDR2 FYNNEI. Germline trimming cut 3 bases from V and 3 bases from J; bases unmatched to any gene: 7. CDR3 length equals 15 residues. In nucleotides, the CDR3 is TGTGCCAGCAGTGAGGACAGGGCTGGACTCTACGAGCAGTACTTC. Its protein is CASSEDRAGLYEQYF.

At least ten counts were recorded for this clonotype. The V gene is TRBV3-1, the J gene TRBJ1-5; D is uncertain. Trimming took 0 bases from V and 7 from J, leaving 7 bases between them. The CDR3 consists of 13 residues. Germline V gives CDR1 LGHDT, CDR2 YNNKEL (reference sequence). CDR3 protein: CASSQDRGQPQHF. CDR3 bases: TGTGCCAGCAGCCAAGATCGAGGGCAGCCCCAGCATTTT.

A few counts support this clonotype. The chain employs TRBV20-1 and TRBJ1-1; D perhaps matches TRBD1 (6 bases). This CDR3 has 14 residues. Trimming pared 3 bases from V and 5 bases from J, leaving 16 bases between. Germline V lookup: CDR1 DFQATT, CDR2 SNEGSKA (reference sequence). The CDR3 sequence is CSARAGGMITEAFF. CDR3 DNA sequence: TGCAGTGCTAGGGCGGGGGGCATGATAACTGAAGCTTTCTTT.

This clonotype was counted many times. This chain joins TRBV2 and TRBJ2-1, with TRBD2 identical over 8 bases. V dropped 7 bases and J dropped 7; count of bases not matched to a gene: 12. Germline CDR1 SNHLY, CDR2 FYNNEI. The CDR3 consists of 15 residues. CDR3 nucleotide sequence: TGTGCCAGCACCCTCTCAGGGACTAGAAGTAATGAGCAGTTCTTC. It yields the protein CASTLSGTRSNEQFF.

Only one count was recorded for this clonotype. CDR3 loop: CASSEEHRVWVPNEQFF. CDR3 DNA sequence: TGTGCCAGCAGTGAAGAACACAGGGTGTGGGTCCCCAATGAGCAGTTCTTC. The chain is built from TRBV6-1 and TRBJ2-1; a weak D match, TRBD1 (6 bases). CDR1 MNHNS and CDR2 SASEGT come from the germline V gene. This CDR3 region has 17 residues. With 1 base removed from V and 6 bases from J, the gap between germline ends came to 19 bases.

The rearrangement uses TRBV5-1 and TRBJ2-3; D remains ambiguous. The CDR3 runs 14 residues. Germline loops: CDR1 SGHRS, CDR2 YFSETQ. The V gene lost 0 bases and the J gene lost 4 bases, with 9 bases spanning the gap. CDR3 sequence reads: CASSLVGLADTQYF. In nucleotides, the CDR3 is TGCGCCAGCAGCTTGGTAGGGTTGGCAGATACGCAGTATTTT.

This clonotype was detected only a few times. This may come from a read error, since a much larger clone is one base off. V gene TRBV28 combines with J gene TRBJ2-5, with a weak D call TRBD1 (6 bases). V lost 7 bases and J lost 2, with 17 bases in between. CDR3 size: 15 residues. Germline V gene sequence: CDR1 MDHEN, CDR2 SYDVKM. The DNA of the CDR3 is TGTGCCAGCAATACCCCCGGGACATGTCAAGAGACCCAGTACTTC. Amino acid sequence: CASNTPGTCQETQYF.

The gene calls are TRBV7-9 and TRBJ1-1; D gene ambiguous. The CDR3 length is 10 residues. Trimming shortened V by 0 bases and J by 11 bases, and 4 bases separated the two germline ends. CDR1 and CDR2 (germline): SEHNR, FQNEAQ (reference sequence). The CDR3 loop reads CASSLARAFF. The DNA for the CDR3 is TGTGCCAGCAGCTTAGCGAGGGCTTTCTTT.